This T cell receptor (beta chain) appears in the sequencing data of a study of blood T cell repertoires in COVID-19. About the study: Italy, Spain and the United States were the sources of the convalescent and acute COVID-19 samples.

Generated by immunoSEQ multiplex PCR, the TCRdb table keeps only in-frame clones and is missing some. Altogether about 200,000 clones are present, roughly nine tenths being singletons, with the ten largest covering 20% to 25%. This CDR3 has 16 residues. CDR1 and CDR2 (germline): SGDLS, YYNGEE. Unmatched junction bases numbered 5, after V lost 1 base and J lost 4 bases. The sequenced sample consisted of peripheral blood. V usage is TRBV9 and J usage is TRBJ2-2; 9 bases map to TRBD1. This clonotype was sampled from a man aged 60 to 75 with active or convalescent COVID-19. CDR3 nucleotide sequence: TGTGCCAGCAGCGTAAGGACAGGGGCAGGCACCGGGGAGCTGTTTTTT. It specifies CASSVRTGAGTGELFF.